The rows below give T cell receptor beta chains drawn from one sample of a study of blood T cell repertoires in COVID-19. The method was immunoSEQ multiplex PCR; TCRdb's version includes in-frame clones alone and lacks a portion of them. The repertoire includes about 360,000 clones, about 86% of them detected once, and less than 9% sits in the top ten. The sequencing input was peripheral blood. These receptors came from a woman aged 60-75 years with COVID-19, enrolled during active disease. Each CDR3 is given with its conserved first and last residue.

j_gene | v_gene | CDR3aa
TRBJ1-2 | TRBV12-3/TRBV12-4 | CASTSPGYGYTF
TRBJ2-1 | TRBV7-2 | CASSLFRGNEQFF
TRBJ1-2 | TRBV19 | CASRYYGYTF
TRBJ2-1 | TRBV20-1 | CSASTLLGTSGGAPYNEQFF
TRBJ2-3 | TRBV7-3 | CASSPLAGGRGQYF
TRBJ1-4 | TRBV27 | CASSTGSIGGKLFF
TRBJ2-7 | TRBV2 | CASSIITGTYEQYF
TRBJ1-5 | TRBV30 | CAWSVQGHQPQHF
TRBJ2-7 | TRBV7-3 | CASSYQADRTYEQYF
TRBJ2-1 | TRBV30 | CAWRGALYNEQFF
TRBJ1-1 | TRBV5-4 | CASSSQGSNTEAFF
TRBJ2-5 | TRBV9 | CASSPLVGQGYQETQYF
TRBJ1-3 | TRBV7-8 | CASSRTVSGNTIYF
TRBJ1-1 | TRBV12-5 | CASGFGRGTEAFF
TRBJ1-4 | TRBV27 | CASSLRFGDRVNEKLFF
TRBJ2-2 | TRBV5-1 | CASSLYQQAVLTGELFF
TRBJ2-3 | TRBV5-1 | CASSFGAGGQSTDTQYF
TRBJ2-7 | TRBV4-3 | CASSHQVGSSYEQYF
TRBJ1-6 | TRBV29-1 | CSVKGTGDSPLHF
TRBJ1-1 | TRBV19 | CASRPGRGTMNTEAFF
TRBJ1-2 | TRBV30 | CAWRATGTAGYTF
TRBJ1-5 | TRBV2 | CASGSQGALSGQPQHF
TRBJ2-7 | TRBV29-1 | CSVGRGQDEQYF
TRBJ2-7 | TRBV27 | CATWTGGNYEQYF
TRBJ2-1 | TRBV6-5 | CASNPSGEGNEQFF
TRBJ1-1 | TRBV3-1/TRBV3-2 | CASSPTGGGYTEAFF
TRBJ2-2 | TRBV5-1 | CASSLAGQGNTGELFF
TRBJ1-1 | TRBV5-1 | CASSPRTVNTEAFF
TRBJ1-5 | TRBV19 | CASKDRVGGNQPQHF
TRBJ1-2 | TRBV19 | CASSSQGISAPIYGYTF
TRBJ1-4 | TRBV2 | CASSSGTGVEKLFF
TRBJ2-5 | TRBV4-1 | CASSQTSGGRQETQYF
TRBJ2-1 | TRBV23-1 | CASSHSTDRGFSYNEQFF
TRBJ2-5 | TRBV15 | CATSRGDWQETQYF